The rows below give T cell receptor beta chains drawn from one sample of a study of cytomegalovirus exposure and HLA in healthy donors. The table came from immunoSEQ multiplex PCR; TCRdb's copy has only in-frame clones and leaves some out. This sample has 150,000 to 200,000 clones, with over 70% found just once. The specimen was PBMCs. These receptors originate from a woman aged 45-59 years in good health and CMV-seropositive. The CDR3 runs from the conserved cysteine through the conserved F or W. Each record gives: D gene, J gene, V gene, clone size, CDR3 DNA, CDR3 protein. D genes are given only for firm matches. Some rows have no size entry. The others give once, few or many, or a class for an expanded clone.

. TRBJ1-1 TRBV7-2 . TGTGCCAGCAGCCCAGGGGTGGGCACTGAAGCTTTCTTT CASSPGVGTEAFF
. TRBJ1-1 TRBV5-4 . TGTGCCAGCAGCTTGATGGGGGCTCGAACTGAAGCTTTCTTT CASSLMGARTEAFF
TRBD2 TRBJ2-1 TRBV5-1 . TGCGCCAGCAGCACGGGACTAGTGGATGAGCAGTTCTTC CASSTGLVDEQFF
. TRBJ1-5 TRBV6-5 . TGTGCCAGCCAGTCCGATGGGAGCGGTAATCAGCCCCAGCATTTT CASQSDGSGNQPQHF
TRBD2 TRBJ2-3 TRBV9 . TGTGCCAGCAAAAAGACTAGCGGGAGCCCTAGCACAGATACGCAGTATTTT CASKKTSGSPSTDTQYF
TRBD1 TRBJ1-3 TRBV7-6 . TGTGCCAGCAGCTTGGGACAGGGATCCGGAAACACCATATATTTT CASSLGQGSGNTIYF
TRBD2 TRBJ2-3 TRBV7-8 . TGTGCCAGCAGCTTAGGGACTAGCGGGAGCACAGATACGCAGTATTTT CASSLGTSGSTDTQYF
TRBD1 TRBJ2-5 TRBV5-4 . TGTGCCAGCAGCGTGGACAGGGGAAGCAGGGAGACCCAGTACTTC CASSVDRGSRETQYF
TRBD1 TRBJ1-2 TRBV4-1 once TGCGCCAGCAGCCTAAGACAGGGGGAGGGGTATGGCTACACCTTC CASSLRQGEGYGYTF
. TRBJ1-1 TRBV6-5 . TGTGCCAGCAGTTACACGACATGGGGGGCTGAAGCTTTCTTT CASSYTTWGAEAFF
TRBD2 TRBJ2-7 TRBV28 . TGTGCCAGCAGCCGCGGACTAGCGGGAGTTGGCGAGCAGTACTTC CASSRGLAGVGEQYF
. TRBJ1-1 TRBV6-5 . TGTGCCAGCAGCTTCAGGGATCCCACAAGCACTGAAGCTTTCTTT CASSFRDPTSTEAFF
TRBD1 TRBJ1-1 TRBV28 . TGTGCCAGCAGGCGGGACAGTGAAGCTTTCTTT CASRRDSEAFF
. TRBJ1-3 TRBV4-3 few TGCGCCAGCAGCGTAACTCGTAGCTCTCCCTCTGGAAACACCATATATTTT CASSVTRSSPSGNTIYF
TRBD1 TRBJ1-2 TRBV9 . TGTGCCAGCGTTCGAACAGGGGGCGGATTTGGCTACACCTTC CASVRTGGGFGYTF
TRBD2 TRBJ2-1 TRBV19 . TGTGCCAGTAGTCTACTAGCGGGAGGGTCCTACAATGAGCAGTTCTTC CASSLLAGGSYNEQFF
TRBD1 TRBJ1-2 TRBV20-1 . TGCAGTGCTGCCGGGACAGGGTTAACCTTC CSAAGTGLTF
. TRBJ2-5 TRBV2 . TGTGCCAGCAGTGAAGCGCGGAGGATTGAGACCCAGTACTTC CASSEARRIETQYF
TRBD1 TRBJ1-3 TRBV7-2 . TGTGCCAGCAGCCCAGGACAGGGCGGTGGAAACACCATATATTTT CASSPGQGGGNTIYF
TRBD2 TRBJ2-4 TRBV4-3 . TGCGCCAGCAGCCAAGAACTAGCGGGGAACATTCAGTACTTC CASSQELAGNIQYF
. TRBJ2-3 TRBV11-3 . TGTGCCAGCAGCCAGGGGGGATCTACGGATACGCAGTATTTT CASSQGGSTDTQYF
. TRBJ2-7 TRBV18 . TGTGCCAGCTCACCACCGGGTCTGGGGGCGGCCTACGAGCAGTACTTC CASSPPGLGAAYEQYF
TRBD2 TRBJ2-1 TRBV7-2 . TGTGCCAGCAGCACAGGACTAGCGGGAGAGGGTGAGCAGTTCTTC CASSTGLAGEGEQFF
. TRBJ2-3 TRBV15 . TGTGCCACCAGCAGACCGGGAAACGCAGATACGCAGTATTTT CATSRPGNADTQYF
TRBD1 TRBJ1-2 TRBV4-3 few TGCGCCAGCAGCCAAGAGTACAGGGGTGCTGGCTACACCTTC CASSQEYRGAGYTF
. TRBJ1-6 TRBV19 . TGTGCCAGTAGTTTCCCACGGGATTCACCCCTCCACTTT CASSFPRDSPLHF
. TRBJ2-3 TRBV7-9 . TGTGCCAGCAGCCCCAGAGGTCTAACCGTCACAGATACGCAGTATTTT CASSPRGLTVTDTQYF
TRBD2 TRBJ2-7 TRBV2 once TGTGCCAGCAGTGAAGCCCGGACTAGCTTCTACGAGCAGTACTTC CASSEARTSFYEQYF
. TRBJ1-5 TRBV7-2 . TGTGCCAGCAGCTTAGATGTAGAGCCCCAGCATTTT CASSLDVEPQHF
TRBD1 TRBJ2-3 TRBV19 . TGTGCCAGTACCCCTGGACAGGGGGCAGCAGATACGCAGTATTTT CASTPGQGAADTQYF
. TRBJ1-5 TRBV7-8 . TGTGCCAGCAGCGGGGAATGGGGGGTTAGCAATCAGCCCCAGCATTTT CASSGEWGVSNQPQHF
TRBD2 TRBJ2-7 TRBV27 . TGTGCCAGCAGTCCCTCACTAGCGGGGCCCTACGAGCAGTACTTC CASSPSLAGPYEQYF
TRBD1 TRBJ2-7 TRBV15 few TGTGCCACCAGCTTGCGACAGGGGCAGGCCTACGAGCAGTACTTC CATSLRQGQAYEQYF
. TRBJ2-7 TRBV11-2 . TGTGCCAGCAGCCCTCATCGGGCAGGGGCCGAGCAGTACTTC CASSPHRAGAEQYF
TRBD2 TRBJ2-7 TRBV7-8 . TGTGCCAGCAGCTCTGTTCCGGGGGGAGACTACGAGCAGTACTTC CASSSVPGGDYEQYF
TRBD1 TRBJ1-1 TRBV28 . TGTGCCATGAGGGGGCAGAACACTGAAGCTTTCTTT CAMRGQNTEAFF
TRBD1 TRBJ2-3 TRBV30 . TGTGCCTGGAGTCTGACCGGGACAGGGGTTACAGATACGCAGTATTTT CAWSLTGTGVTDTQYF
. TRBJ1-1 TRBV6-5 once TGTGCCAGCAGTTACACAGGACGGTACACTGAAGCTTTCTTT CASSYTGRYTEAFF
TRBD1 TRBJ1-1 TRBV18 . TGTGCCAGCTCACCACGGGACAGGGCGAACACTGAAGCTTTCTTT CASSPRDRANTEAFF
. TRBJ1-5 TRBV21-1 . TGTGCCAGCAGCAATTGGGACAAGTTTCAGCCCCAGCATTTT CASSNWDKFQPQHF
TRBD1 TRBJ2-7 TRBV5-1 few TGCGCCAGCAGCTTGGGGGACAGGGGGCTCTACGAGCAGTACTTC CASSLGDRGLYEQYF
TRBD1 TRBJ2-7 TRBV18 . TGTGCCAGCTCCTCCGGACAGGGAACCTACGAGCAGTACTTC CASSSGQGTYEQYF
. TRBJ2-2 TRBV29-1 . TGCAGCGTTGTGGCGGGAACCGGGGAGCTGTTTTTT CSVVAGTGELFF
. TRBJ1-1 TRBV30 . TGTGCCTGGAGTGAAGAAGCAGAAGCTTTCTTT CAWSEEAEAFF
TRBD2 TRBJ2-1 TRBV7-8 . TGTGCCAGCAGCTTAGGGAGTCGGGGGGGCCACCTAGAGCAGTTCTTC CASSLGSRGGHLEQFF
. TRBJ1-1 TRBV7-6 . TGTGCCAGCAGCGTCCGACAGGACACTGAAGCTTTCTTT CASSVRQDTEAFF
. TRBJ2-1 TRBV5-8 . TGTGCCAGCAGCCTGACAGTGAGCTCCTACAATGAGCAGTTCTTC CASSLTVSSYNEQFF
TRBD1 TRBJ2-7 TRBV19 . TGTGCCAGTAGTCCGGGACAGTCCTCCTACGAGCAGTACTTC CASSPGQSSYEQYF
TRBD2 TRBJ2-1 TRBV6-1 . TGTGCCAGCAGTGAACCCGGGACTAGCGGGGGGGCTTACAATGAGCAGTTCTTC CASSEPGTSGGAYNEQFF
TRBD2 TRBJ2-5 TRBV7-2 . TGTGCCAGCAGCTTATCGTCAGGCGCGGGGGGTAAAAAGACCCAGTACTTC CASSLSSGAGGKKTQYF